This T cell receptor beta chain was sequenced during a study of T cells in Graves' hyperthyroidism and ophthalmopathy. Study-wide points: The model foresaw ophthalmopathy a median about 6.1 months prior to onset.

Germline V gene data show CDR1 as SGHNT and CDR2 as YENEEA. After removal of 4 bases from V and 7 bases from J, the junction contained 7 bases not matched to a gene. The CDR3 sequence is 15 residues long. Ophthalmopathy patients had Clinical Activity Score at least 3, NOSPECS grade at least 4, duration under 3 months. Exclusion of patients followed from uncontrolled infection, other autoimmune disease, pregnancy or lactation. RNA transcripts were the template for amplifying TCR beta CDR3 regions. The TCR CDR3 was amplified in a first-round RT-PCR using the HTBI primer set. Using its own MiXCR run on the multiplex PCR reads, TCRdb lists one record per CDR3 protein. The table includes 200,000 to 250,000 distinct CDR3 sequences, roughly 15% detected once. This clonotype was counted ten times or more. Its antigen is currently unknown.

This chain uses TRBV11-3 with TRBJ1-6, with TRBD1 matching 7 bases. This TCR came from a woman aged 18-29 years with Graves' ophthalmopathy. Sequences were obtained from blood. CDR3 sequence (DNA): TGTGCCAGCAGCTCCGGGGGACAGACAAATTCACCCCTCCACTTT. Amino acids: CASSSGGQTNSPLHF.